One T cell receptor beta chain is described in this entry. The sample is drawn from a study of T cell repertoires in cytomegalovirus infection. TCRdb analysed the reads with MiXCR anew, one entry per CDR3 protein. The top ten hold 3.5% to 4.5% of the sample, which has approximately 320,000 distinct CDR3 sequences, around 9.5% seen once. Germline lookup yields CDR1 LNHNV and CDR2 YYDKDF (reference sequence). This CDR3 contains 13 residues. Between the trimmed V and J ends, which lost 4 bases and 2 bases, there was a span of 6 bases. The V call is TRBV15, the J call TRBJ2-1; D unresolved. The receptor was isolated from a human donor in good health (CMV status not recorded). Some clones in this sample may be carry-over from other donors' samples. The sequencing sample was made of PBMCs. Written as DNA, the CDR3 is TGTGCCACCAGCATAGGAACCTACAATGAGCAGTTCTTC. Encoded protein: CATSIGTYNEQFF.